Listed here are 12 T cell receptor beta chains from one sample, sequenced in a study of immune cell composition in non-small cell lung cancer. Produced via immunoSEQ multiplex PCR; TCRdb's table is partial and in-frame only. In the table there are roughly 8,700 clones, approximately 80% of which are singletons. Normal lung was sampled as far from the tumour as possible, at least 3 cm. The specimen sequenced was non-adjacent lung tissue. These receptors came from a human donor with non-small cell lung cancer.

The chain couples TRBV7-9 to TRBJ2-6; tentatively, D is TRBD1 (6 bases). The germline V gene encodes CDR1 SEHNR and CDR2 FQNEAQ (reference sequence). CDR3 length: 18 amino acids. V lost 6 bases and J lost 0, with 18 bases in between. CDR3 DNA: TGTGCCAGCAGACCTCGGGACACCCCATCCTCTGGGGCCAACGTCCTGACTTTC. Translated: CASRPRDTPSSGANVLTF.

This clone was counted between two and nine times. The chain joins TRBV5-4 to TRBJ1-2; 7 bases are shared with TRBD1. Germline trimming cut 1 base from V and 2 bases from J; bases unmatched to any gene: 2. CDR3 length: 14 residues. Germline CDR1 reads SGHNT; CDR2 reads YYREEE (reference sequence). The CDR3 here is CASSLIGGNYGYTF. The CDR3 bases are TGTGCCAGCAGCTTGATAGGGGGCAACTATGGCTACACCTTC.

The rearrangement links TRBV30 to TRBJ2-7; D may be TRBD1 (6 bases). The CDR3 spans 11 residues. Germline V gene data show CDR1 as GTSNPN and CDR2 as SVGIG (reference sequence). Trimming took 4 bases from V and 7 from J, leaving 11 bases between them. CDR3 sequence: CAWKNRDEQYF. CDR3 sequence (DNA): TGTGCCTGGAAAAACAGGGATGAGCAGTACTTC.

CDR3 coding DNA: TGTGCCAGCAGCTTAGCGCAGGGAAACGCTGAAGCTTTCTTT. Amino acid sequence: CASSLAQGNAEAFF. This chain links TRBV7-6 with TRBJ1-1, with D possibly being TRBD1 (5 bases). CDR3 length: 14 amino acids. Trimming removed 0 bases at V and 6 bases at J, with 11 bases between. Germline V gene lookup returns CDR1 SGHVS and CDR2 FNYEAQ.

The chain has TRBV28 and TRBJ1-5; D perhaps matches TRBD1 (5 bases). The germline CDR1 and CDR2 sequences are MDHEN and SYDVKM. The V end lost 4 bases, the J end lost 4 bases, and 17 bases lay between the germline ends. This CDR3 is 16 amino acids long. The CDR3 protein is CASSYPGAGGNQPQHF. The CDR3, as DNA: TGTGCCAGCAGTTACCCGGGAGCGGGGGGAAATCAGCCCCAGCATTTT.

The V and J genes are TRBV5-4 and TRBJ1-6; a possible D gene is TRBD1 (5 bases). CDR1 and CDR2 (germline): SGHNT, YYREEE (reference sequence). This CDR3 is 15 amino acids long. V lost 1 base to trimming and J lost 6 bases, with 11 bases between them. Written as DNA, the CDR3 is TGTGCCAGCAGCTTGACAGGAAACCTTAATTCACCCCTCCACTTT. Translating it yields CASSLTGNLNSPLHF.

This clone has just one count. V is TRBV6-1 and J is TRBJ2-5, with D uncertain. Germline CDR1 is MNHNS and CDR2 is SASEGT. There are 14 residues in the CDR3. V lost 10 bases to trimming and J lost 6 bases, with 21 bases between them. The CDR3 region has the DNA TGTGCCATCTCCGGCCAAGGAAGCCGGCAGACCCAGTACTTC. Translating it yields CAISGQGSRQTQYF.

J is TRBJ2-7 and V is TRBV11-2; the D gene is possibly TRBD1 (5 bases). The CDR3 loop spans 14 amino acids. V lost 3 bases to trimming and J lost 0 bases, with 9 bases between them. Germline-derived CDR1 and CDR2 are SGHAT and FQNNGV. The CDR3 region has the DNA TGTGCCAGCAGCTTTCAGGGCACCTCCTACGAGCAGTACTTC. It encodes CASSFQGTSYEQYF.

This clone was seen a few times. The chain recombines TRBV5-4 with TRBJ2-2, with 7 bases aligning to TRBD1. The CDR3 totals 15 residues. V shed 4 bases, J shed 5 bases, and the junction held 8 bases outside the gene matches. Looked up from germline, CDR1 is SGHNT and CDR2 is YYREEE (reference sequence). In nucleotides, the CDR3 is TGTGCCAGCAGCATCCGGGACAGATCTACCGGGGAGCTGTTTTTT. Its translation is CASSIRDRSTGELFF.

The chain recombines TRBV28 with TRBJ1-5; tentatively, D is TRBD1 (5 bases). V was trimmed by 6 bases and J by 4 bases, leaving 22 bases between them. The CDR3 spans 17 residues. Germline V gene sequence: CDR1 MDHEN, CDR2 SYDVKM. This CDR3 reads CASRTTLGGARNQPQHF. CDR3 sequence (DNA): TGTGCCAGCAGAACCACTCTTGGAGGGGCCCGAAATCAGCCCCAGCATTTT.

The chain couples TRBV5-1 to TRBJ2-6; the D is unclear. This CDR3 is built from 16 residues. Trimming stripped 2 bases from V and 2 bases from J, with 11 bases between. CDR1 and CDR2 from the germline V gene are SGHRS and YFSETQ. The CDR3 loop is CASSFNGGAGANVLTF. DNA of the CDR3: TGCGCCAGCAGCTTTAATGGTGGAGCTGGGGCCAACGTCCTGACTTTC.

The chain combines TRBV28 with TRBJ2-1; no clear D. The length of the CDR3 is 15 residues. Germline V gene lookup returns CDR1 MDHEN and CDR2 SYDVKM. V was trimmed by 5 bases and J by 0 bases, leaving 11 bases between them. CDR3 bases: TGTGCCAGCAGTCCGCAGTTAAGCTCCTACAATGAGCAGTTCTTC. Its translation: CASSPQLSSYNEQFF. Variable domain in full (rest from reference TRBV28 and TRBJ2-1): DVKVTQSSRYLVKRTGEKVFLECVQDMDHENMFWYRQDPGLGLRLIYFSYDVKMKEKGDIPEGYSVSREKKERFSLILESASTNQTSMYLCASSPQLSSYNEQFFGPGTRLTVL.